This TCR beta chain is drawn from a study of blood T cell repertoires in COVID-19. With 3 bases clipped from V and 12 bases from J, the junction kept 10 bases outside the gene matches. The CDR3 loop spans 15 amino acids. Germline-derived CDR1 and CDR2 are LNHDA and SQIVND (reference sequence). Sequenced by immunoSEQ multiplex PCR; TCRdb stores in-frame clones only, minus some. This table holds hundreds of thousands of clones, 65% to 90% found once. The sample was PBMCs or T cells enriched from blood (not recorded which). The chain has TRBV19 and TRBJ2-1; 11 nucleotides line up with TRBD2. The TCR originated in a woman under 40 who had been exposed to COVID-19. The CDR3 sequence: CASSMVASGGNRQFF. The CDR3 DNA reads TGTGCCAGTAGTATGGTCGCTAGCGGGGGGAACCGGCAGTTCTTC.